This T cell receptor (beta chain) came from a study of blood T cell repertoires in COVID-19 (TCRdb year 2020). About the study as a whole: The collaborator samples originated in the United States, Italy and Spain and spanned the acute and convalescent phases of COVID-19. The samples were drawn from the first 160 participants of the ongoing ImmuneRACE study and from over a thousand subjects provided by 6 global collaborators. The material from the prospective study consisted of cDNA or gDNA derived from T cells, B-cell-depleted T cells, or PBMCs. The repertoires were released in a freely available public database meant as a resource for research on the immune response to SARS-CoV-2. Subjects who had been exposed to COVID-19, were actively infected with it, or had recovered from it provided the deeply sampled blood TCRbeta repertoires that made up the dataset. The sample metadata nearly always contained a de-identified subject ID, COVID-19 status, age in years and sex. HLA class I and class II types, where available, came from metadata supplied by the sample provider rather than from assay-based typing.

This clone was counted between two and nine times. Its antigen remains unidentified. No much larger clone is present one base from it, and per-base qualities are unavailable. Broad study findings and their caveats: How much clinical and demographic metadata was included differed by source and by participant, and the metadata was provided uncurated.

The collaborating institutions used their own protocols to collect whole blood in K2EDTA tubes. For TCRbeta analysis, collaborator samples were shipped as frozen whole blood, as isolated PBMCs, or as DNA extracted from either sample type. TCRbeta CDR3 regions were amplified from genomic DNA using the immunoSEQ Assay, a bias-controlled multiplex PCR. The source study handled its data this way. The number of nucleated cells in each sample was estimated from the amplification of reference gene primers within the assay. Sequence reads were collapsed and filtered to measure the absolute abundance of every unique TCRbeta CDR3 rearrangement. For each sample, productive Simpson clonality was calculated as the square root of Simpson's diversity index across productive rearrangements. Not all clones reach the TCRdb copy of this immuneACCESS table, which keeps in-frame sequences only. Checked studies attribute under half of the gap to unresolved V genes and leave the rest unexplained. That table is the source of V, J and clone size, and D and trimming were worked out from the DNA. The sample includes approximately 94,000 clones, with less than 90% observed a single time. Approximately 7% of the sample goes to the ten largest clones.

Between the V and J ends, shortened by 4 bases and 1 base respectively, the junction contains 16 bases. From the cysteine up to the phenylalanine, the CDR3 has a length of 16 residues. Only the CDR3 DNA is retained, 48 bases long and in frame from the first base. The germline V gene provides CDR1 SNHLY and CDR2 FYNNEI. Sequencing used peripheral blood. The sequence derives from a man aged 25-45 years in a cohort sampled during active COVID-19. The chain is encoded by TRBV2 joined to TRBJ1-2, and perhaps TRBD1 as D gene, on 6 matching bases. The nucleotide sequence is given as TGTGCCAGCAGTGGACAGGCTACGGCCCTTAACTATGGCTACACCTTC. The encoded protein is CASSGQATALNYGYTF.